Presented here are 12 T cell receptor beta chains from one specimen sequenced in a study of metastatic and nonmetastatic thyroid tumors. Before thyroid surgery, none of the patients had received any treatment. TCRdb called clones again from the PCR reads with MiXCR. The sample contains around 45,000 clones, approximately 3% of which appear only once. The sequenced sample was blood. Receptors originate from a female donor with papillary thyroid cancer or a benign thyroid nodule (not recorded which). Some clones in this sample may be carry-over from other donors' samples.

This clone showed up many times. This rearrangement joins TRBV20-1 to TRBJ2-1; D is undetermined. CDR3 size: 13 residues. V was trimmed by 1 base and J by 6 bases, leaving 10 bases between them. Germline values: CDR1 DFQATT, CDR2 SNEGSKA (reference sequence). The CDR3 coding sequence is TGCAGTGCTAGAGGTGACGGTACCAATGAGCAGTTCTTC. Its protein is CSARGDGTNEQFF.

CDR3 coding DNA: TGTGCCAGCAGCGCGCTGGGACTTACTGCCTACAATGAGCAGTTCTTC. It yields the protein CASSALGLTAYNEQFF. The gene calls are TRBV7-9 and TRBJ2-1, with a possible D match to TRBD2 (6 bases). Germline CDR1 is SEHNR and CDR2 is FQNEAQ (reference sequence). V lost 5 bases, J lost 2 bases, and 16 bases lay in between. This CDR3 is 16 amino acids long.

This clone turned up a few times. The chain combines TRBV28 with TRBJ1-1, with D hard to call. The CDR3 is 12 amino acids. From germline, CDR1 is MDHEN and CDR2 SYDVKM. The V end was cut by 2 bases, the J end by 3 bases, with 4 bases between. The CDR3 loop is CASSLGDTEAFF. The CDR3 DNA sequence: TGTGCCAGCAGTTTAGGGGACACTGAAGCTTTCTTT.

About this clone itself: An end of the junction differs from the germline gene, which may be a read error. The chain combines TRBV20-1 with TRBJ2-3; D remains unclear. CDR3 length equals 12 residues. CDR1 is DFQATT and CDR2 is SNEGSKA in the germline V gene (reference sequence). The CDR3 nucleotides are TGCACTGCTAGTCCGCCGTCAGATACGCAGTATTTT. This gives the protein CTASPPSDTQYF.

This clone was detected many times. The V call is TRBV6-1, the J call TRBJ1-2, with 7 nucleotides matching TRBD1. The CDR3 is made up of 13 amino acids. V gave up 5 bases and J gave up 7 bases; unmatched junction bases: 7. Per germline, CDR1 MNHNS and CDR2 SASEGT. The CDR3 coding sequence is TGTGCCAGCAGTAACCGACAGGGCGGTGGCTACACCTTC. Its translation is CASSNRQGGGYTF.

The gene calls are TRBV6-1 and TRBJ1-6; no clear D. V was pared by 6 bases and J by 0 bases, with 12 bases between. The CDR3 loop spans 16 amino acids. The germline CDR1 and CDR2 sequences are MNHNS and SASEGT. The DNA for the CDR3 is TGTGCCAGCAGAAGGACGCCGAGCTCCTATAATTCACCCCTCCACTTT. Amino acid sequence: CASRRTPSSYNSPLHF.

This clone was detected many times. V and J are TRBV6-5 and TRBJ1-1; D remains ambiguous. This CDR3 has 15 amino acids. Germline V gene sequence: CDR1 MNHEY, CDR2 SVGAGI. Trimming removed 2 bases at V and 0 bases at J, with 10 bases between. The CDR3 loop reads CASSYNSRVNTEAFF. CDR3 coding DNA: TGTGCCAGCAGTTACAATTCAAGGGTGAACACTGAAGCTTTCTTT.

This clone was seen repeatedly, ten times or more. Germline and junction disagree at one end, which may indicate a read error. The chain uses TRBV5-6 and TRBJ2-4; 9 nucleotides match TRBD2. From germline, CDR1 is SGHDT and CDR2 YYEEEE. The CDR3 sequence is 13 residues long. In DNA form, the CDR3 reads TGTGCCAGCAGCTTACGCCTAGCGGGAACAGGAGACTTC. Translation: CASSLRLAGTGDF.

At least ten counts were recorded for this clone. This chain connects TRBV19 to TRBJ1-2, with D tentatively TRBD1 (6 bases). This CDR3 is built from 16 residues. The germline V gene encodes CDR1 LNHDA and CDR2 SQIVND (reference sequence). Trimming left V 3 bases short and J 6 bases short, with 20 bases between. CDR3 loop: CASSMEGGHSGDGYTF. DNA of the CDR3: TGTGCCAGTAGTATGGAGGGCGGACACTCAGGGGATGGCTACACCTTC.

There are a few counts of this clone. The chain is built from TRBV27 and TRBJ1-4; TRBD1 aligns across 7 bases. Germline-derived CDR1 and CDR2 are MNHEY and SMNVEV (reference sequence). This CDR3 has 17 residues. V lost 7 bases, J lost 0 bases, and 11 bases stayed unmatched. CDR3 sequence (DNA): TGTGCCAGCAAGATAGAGGACAGGAGATCAACTAATGAAAAACTGTTTTTT. Translation: CASKIEDRRSTNEKLFF. Full variable domain (remainder filled in from reference TRBV27 and TRBJ1-4): EAQVTQNPRYLITVTGKKLTVTCSQNMNHEYMSWYRQDPGLGLRQIYYSMNVEVTDKGDVPEGYKVSRKEKRNFPLILESPSPNQTSLYFCASKIEDRRSTNEKLFFGSGTQLSVL.

The chain has TRBV20-1 and TRBJ2-1, with 7 bases aligning to TRBD1. After removal of 1 base from V and 6 bases from J, the junction contained 9 bases not matched to a gene. Per germline, CDR1 DFQATT and CDR2 SNEGSKA (reference sequence). The CDR3 has 15 residues. Here the CDR3 DNA reads TGCAGTGCTAGAGGGCACGACAGGGCGTTCAATGAGCAGTTCTTC. Its translation: CSARGHDRAFNEQFF.

This clone showed up many times. The chain recombines TRBV7-3 with TRBJ2-3; 12 nucleotides agree with TRBD2. Per germline, CDR1 SGHTA and CDR2 FQGTGA. J lost 5 bases, V lost 4 bases, and 1 base had no gene match. The CDR3 is made up of 14 amino acids. CDR3 DNA: TGTGCCAGCAGCTCGGGACTAGCGGGAGATACGCAGTATTTT. Amino acids: CASSSGLAGDTQYF.